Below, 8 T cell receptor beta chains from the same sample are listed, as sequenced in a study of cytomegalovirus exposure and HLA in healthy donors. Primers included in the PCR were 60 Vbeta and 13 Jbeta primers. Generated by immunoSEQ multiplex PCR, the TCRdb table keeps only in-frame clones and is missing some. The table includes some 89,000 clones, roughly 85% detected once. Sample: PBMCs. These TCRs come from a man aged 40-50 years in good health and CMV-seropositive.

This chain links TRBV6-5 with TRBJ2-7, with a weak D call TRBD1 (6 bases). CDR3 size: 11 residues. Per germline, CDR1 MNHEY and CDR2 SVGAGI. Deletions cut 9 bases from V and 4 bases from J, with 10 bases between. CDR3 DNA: TGTGCCAGTCGCGACAGGTACGAGCAGTACTTC. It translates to CASRDRYEQYF.

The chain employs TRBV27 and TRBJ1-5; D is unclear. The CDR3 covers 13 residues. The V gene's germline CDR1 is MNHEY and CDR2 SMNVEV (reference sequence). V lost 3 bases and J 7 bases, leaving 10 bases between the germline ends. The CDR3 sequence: CASSFRGKQPQHF. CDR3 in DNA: TGTGCCAGCAGTTTCCGGGGTAAACAGCCCCAGCATTTT.

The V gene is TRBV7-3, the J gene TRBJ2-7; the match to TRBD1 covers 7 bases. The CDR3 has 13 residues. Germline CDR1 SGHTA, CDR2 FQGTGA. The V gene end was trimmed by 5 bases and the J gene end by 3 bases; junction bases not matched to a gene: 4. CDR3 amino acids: CASSLRQGYEQYF. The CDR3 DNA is TGTGCCAGCAGCCTTCGACAGGGCTACGAGCAGTACTTC. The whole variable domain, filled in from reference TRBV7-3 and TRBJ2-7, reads GAGVSQTPSNKVTEKGKYVELRCDPISGHTALYWYRQSLGQGPEFLIYFQGTGAADDSGLPNDRFFAVRPEGSVSTLKIQRTERGDSAVYLCASSLRQGYEQYFGPGTRLTVT.

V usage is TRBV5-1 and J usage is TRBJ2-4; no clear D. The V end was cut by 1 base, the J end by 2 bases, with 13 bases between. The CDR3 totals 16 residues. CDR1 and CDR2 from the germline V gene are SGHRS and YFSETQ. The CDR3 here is CASSLTPTGTKNIQYF. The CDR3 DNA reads TGCGCCAGCAGCTTGACCCCCACGGGTACCAAAAACATTCAGTACTTC.

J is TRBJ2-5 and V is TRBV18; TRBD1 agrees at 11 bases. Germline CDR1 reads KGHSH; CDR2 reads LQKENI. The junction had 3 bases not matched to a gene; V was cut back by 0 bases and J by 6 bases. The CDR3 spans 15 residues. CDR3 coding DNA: TGTGCCAGCTCACCACCCGGGACAGGGGGGAAGACCCAGTACTTC. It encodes CASSPPGTGGKTQYF.

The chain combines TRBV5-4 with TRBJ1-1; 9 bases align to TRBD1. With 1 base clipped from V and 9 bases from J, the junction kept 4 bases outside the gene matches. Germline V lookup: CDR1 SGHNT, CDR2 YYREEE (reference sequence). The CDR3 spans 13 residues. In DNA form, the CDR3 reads TGTGCCAGCAGCTTGATTACAGGGGGCCAAGCTTTCTTT. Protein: CASSLITGGQAFF.

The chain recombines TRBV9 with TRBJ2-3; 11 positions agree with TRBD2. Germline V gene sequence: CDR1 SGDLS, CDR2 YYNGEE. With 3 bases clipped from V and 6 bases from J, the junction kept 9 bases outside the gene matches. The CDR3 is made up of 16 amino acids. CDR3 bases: TGTGCCAGCAGCGCCACACTAGCGGGAGAGGCGGATACGCAGTATTTT. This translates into CASSATLAGEADTQYF.

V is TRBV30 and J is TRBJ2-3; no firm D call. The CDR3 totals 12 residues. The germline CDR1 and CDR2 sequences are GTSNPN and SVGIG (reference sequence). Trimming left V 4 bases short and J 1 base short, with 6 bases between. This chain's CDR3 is CAWNSGTDTQYF. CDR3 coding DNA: TGTGCCTGGAACTCTGGCACAGATACGCAGTATTTT.